What follows are 3 T cell receptor beta chains derived from one specimen sequenced in a study of human T cells and chemical hapten exposure. TCRdb reprocessed the RACE reads with MiXCR, giving one entry per CDR3 protein. The table has 100,000 to 150,000 distinct CDR3 sequences, 9% to 10% seen once. The sample's time point: healthy volunteer bleed at 2 weeks. From whole blood left unfractionated, total RNA was extracted. The material sequenced was whole blood. Receptors were obtained from a male donor in good health. Some clones in this sample may be carry-over from other donors' samples.

This clonotype was recorded a few times. The J gene is TRBJ2-1, the V gene TRBV5-1; TRBD2 agrees at 15 bases. Germline trimming cut 3 bases from V and 5 bases from J; bases unmatched to any gene: 3. Germline CDR1 reads SGHRS; CDR2 reads YFSETQ. The CDR3 is 16 residues long. The CDR3 bases are TGCGCCAGCAGCTGGGGACTAGCGGGAGGTGACAATGAGCAGTTCTTC. Its translation is CASSWGLAGGDNEQFF.

The table lists this clonotype with many counts. The J gene is TRBJ2-1, the V gene TRBV27; 10 bases map to TRBD2. The V gene end was trimmed by 1 base and the J gene end by 6 bases; junction bases not matched to a gene: 9. The CDR3 extends over 17 amino acids. Germline V gene sequence: CDR1 MNHEY, CDR2 SMNVEV (reference sequence). The DNA for the CDR3 is TGTGCCAGCAGTTTATACCGTCTAGCGGGAGTCAGCAATGAGCAGTTCTTC. It is translated as CASSLYRLAGVSNEQFF.

In its sample, this clonotype was seen many times. The rearrangement joins TRBV12-3 or TRBV12-4 to TRBJ2-7; 12 positions match TRBD1. The trim removed 5 bases at V and 4 bases at J, leaving 12 bases unmatched. The CDR3 extends over 17 amino acids. The CDR3 sequence is CASSILPGQGAGYEQYF. CDR3 DNA: TGTGCCAGCAGTATACTCCCGGGACAGGGGGCAGGATACGAGCAGTACTTC.